One sample yielded the 17 T cell receptor beta chains listed below, sequenced in a study of blood T cell repertoires in COVID-19. The table came from immunoSEQ multiplex PCR; TCRdb's copy has only in-frame clones and leaves some out. The profile shows 300,000 to 350,000 clones, more than 70% of them singletons. Material for sequencing was PBMCs or T cells enriched from blood (not recorded which). The origin of the receptors is a woman aged 25-40 years who had been exposed to COVID-19.

This clone was recorded once. This chain joins TRBV5-1 and TRBJ2-7; 7 bases are shared with TRBD1. The CDR3 runs 15 residues. V gave up 4 bases and J gave up 0 bases; unmatched junction bases: 7. Germline values: CDR1 SGHRS, CDR2 YFSETQ. Here the CDR3 DNA reads TGCGCCAGCAGCGCACCCGGGACAGTCTCCTACGAGCAGTACTTC. Its translation is CASSAPGTVSYEQYF.

CDR3 bases: TGTGCCAGCTCACCAGCCGCCCCGGGGAGCAATCAGCCCCAGCATTTT. This gives the protein CASSPAAPGSNQPQHF. V usage is TRBV18 and J usage is TRBJ1-5; D call uncertain. Germline assignment: CDR1 KGHSH and CDR2 LQKENI. V gave up 2 bases and J gave up 1 base, with 12 bases separating them. The CDR3 extends over 16 amino acids.

This chain joins TRBV6-5 and TRBJ2-2, with D possibly matching TRBD2 (7 bases). The V end was cut by 8 bases, the J end by 5 bases, with 12 bases between. From germline, CDR1 is MNHEY and CDR2 SVGAGI. This CDR3 is 13 amino acids long. The CDR3 coding sequence is TGTGCCAGCGCGGGGGCGTGGACCGGGGAGCTGTTTTTT. Protein product: CASAGAWTGELFF.

This chain uses TRBV3-1 (or the pseudogene TRBV3-2) with TRBJ2-7; TRBD1 matches at 12 bases. After removal of 4 bases from V and 4 bases from J, the junction contained 8 bases not matched to a gene. This CDR3 has 16 amino acids. CDR1 and CDR2 (germline): LGHDT, YNNKEL (reference sequence). CDR3 region: CASSLEGQGAYYEQYF. As DNA, the CDR3 is TGTGCCAGCAGCCTGGAGGGACAGGGGGCGTATTACGAGCAGTACTTC.

This clone was recorded once. The CDR3 region is CASSLGDSIYEQYF. As DNA, the CDR3 is TGCGCCAGCAGCTTGGGGGACAGCATCTACGAGCAGTACTTC. The chain couples TRBV5-1 to TRBJ2-7, with TRBD1 matching over 7 bases. The V gene's germline CDR1 is SGHRS and CDR2 YFSETQ. The J segment lost 3 bases and the V segment lost 0 bases, leaving 3 bases of the junction unmatched. The CDR3 is 14 residues long.

The chain recombines TRBV28 with TRBJ2-2; the D gene is possibly TRBD2 (5 bases). The V gene's germline CDR1 is MDHEN and CDR2 SYDVKM. The CDR3 extends over 15 amino acids. With 2 bases removed from V and 7 bases from J, the gap between germline ends came to 14 bases. The CDR3 nucleotides read TGTGCCAGCAGTTTACCAAGTCCGGGGTTCGGGGAGCTGTTTTTT. Translating it yields CASSLPSPGFGELFF. The full variable domain, rest sourced from reference TRBV28 and TRBJ2-2, is DVKVTQSSRYLVKRTGEKVFLECVQDMDHENMFWYRQDPGLGLRLIYFSYDVKMKEKGDIPEGYSVSREKKERFSLILESASTNQTSMYLCASSLPSPGFGELFFGEGSRLTVL.

As DNA, the CDR3 is TGTGCCAGCAGCTTAGCCCCGTACGAGCAGTACTTC. It codes for CASSLAPYEQYF. The chain employs TRBV11-3 and TRBJ2-7; D unresolved. Germline loops: CDR1 SGHNT, CDR2 YENEEA. This CDR3 region has 12 residues. V dropped 1 base and J dropped 4 bases, with 5 bases sitting between them. The whole variable domain, filled in from reference TRBV11-3 and TRBJ2-7, reads EAGVVQSPRYKIIEKKQPVAFWCNPISGHNTLYWYLQNLGQGPELLIRYENEEAVDDSQLPKDRFSAERLKGVDSTLKIQPAELGDSAVYLCASSLAPYEQYFGPGTRLTVT.

The chain links TRBV9 to TRBJ2-1, with 9 bases aligning to TRBD1. V lost 0 bases, J lost 6 bases, and 4 bases stayed unmatched. Germline loops: CDR1 SGDLS, CDR2 YYNGEE. The CDR3 has 15 amino acids. CDR3 amino acids: CASSVEGDRANEQFF. The DNA of the CDR3 is TGTGCCAGCAGCGTAGAGGGGGACAGGGCCAATGAGCAGTTCTTC.

The V and J genes are TRBV28 and TRBJ1-1; 7 positions agree with TRBD1. CDR3 length: 13 residues. Trimming at V came to 8 bases and at J to 1 base, leaving 4 bases not matched to a gene. CDR1 and CDR2 (germline): MDHEN, SYDVKM. The CDR3 sequence: CASLGQPNTEAFF. The DNA for the CDR3 is TGTGCCAGCCTGGGACAGCCGAACACTGAAGCTTTCTTT.

This chain uses TRBV11-2 with TRBJ1-2; D uncertain. The CDR3 is 18 amino acids. Germline CDR1 SGHAT, CDR2 FQNNGV. Trimming removed 2 bases at V and 4 bases at J, with 23 bases between. The CDR3 loop reads CASSLFEQSPRRGYGYTF. As DNA, the CDR3 is TGTGCCAGCAGCTTATTTGAGCAGTCTCCCCGAAGAGGCTATGGCTACACCTTC.

The rearrangement uses TRBV28 and TRBJ1-5; TRBD1 is a possible D gene (5 bases). CDR1 is MDHEN and CDR2 is SYDVKM in the germline V gene. The CDR3 is 14 residues long. Trimming shortened V by 6 bases and J by 1 base, and 10 bases separated the two germline ends. The CDR3 DNA follows: TGTGCCAGCAGACATTACAGGAGCAATCAGCCCCAGCATTTT. Amino acid sequence: CASRHYRSNQPQHF.

The chain combines TRBV21-1 with TRBJ1-2; TRBD1 is the table's D call and was not checked against the DNA. TRBV21-1 is reported as a pseudogene. The CDR3 sequence is 14 residues long. This CDR3 reads CASSARQGSQGYTF. For the CDR3, the DNA is TGTGCCAGCAGCGCCCGACAGGGGTCTCAAGGCTACACCTTC.

This rearrangement joins TRBV9 to TRBJ1-4, with a tentative D call TRBD1 (6 bases). Germline V gives CDR1 SGDLS, CDR2 YYNGEE. The germline V and J ends were trimmed by 3 bases and 7 bases, with 16 bases remaining between them. CDR3 size: 15 residues. The CDR3 region is CASSGYRAGGEKLFF. CDR3 sequence (DNA): TGTGCCAGCAGCGGCTACAGGGCGGGGGGTGAAAAACTGTTTTTT.

With respect to this clone: The same CDR3 also results from other DNA sequences found in this sample. As DNA, the CDR3 is TGTGCCAGCTCACCAGAGACAGGGGGCACTGAAGCTTTCTTT. It translates to CASSPETGGTEAFF. The chain carries TRBV18 and TRBJ1-1; 9 bases align to TRBD1. Germline CDR1 reads KGHSH; CDR2 reads LQKENI. Trimming took 2 bases from V and 4 from J; bases not matched to a gene: 2. The CDR3 contains 14 residues.

The chain recombines TRBV7-9 with TRBJ1-2; 7 bases agree with TRBD1. The V gene end was trimmed by 4 bases and the J gene end by 6 bases; junction bases not matched to a gene: 17. The CDR3 has 17 amino acids. Germline loops: CDR1 SEHNR, CDR2 FQNEAQ (reference sequence). As DNA, the CDR3 is TGTGCCAGCAGCTCGCCTCGACTTGGACAGGCATTTCATGGCTACACCTTC. Protein sequence: CASSSPRLGQAFHGYTF. Combining the CDR3 with reference TRBV7-9 and TRBJ1-2 gives the whole variable domain DTGVSQNPRHKITKRGQNVTFRCDPISEHNRLYWYRQTLGQGPEFLTYFQNEAQLEKSRLLSDRFSAERPKGSFSTLEIQRTEQGDSAMYLCASSSPRLGQAFHGYTFGSGTRLTVV.

The chain is built from TRBV18 and TRBJ1-2; a possible D gene is TRBD1 (5 bases). CDR1 and CDR2 from the germline V gene are KGHSH and LQKENI. V was trimmed by 4 bases and J by 0 bases, leaving 9 bases between them. This CDR3 has 14 residues. The CDR3 region is CASSLTATNYGYTF. In nucleotides, the CDR3 is TGTGCCAGCTCACTGACAGCTACTAACTATGGCTACACCTTC.

V gene TRBV9 combines with J gene TRBJ2-7; 8 bases align to TRBD2. Trimming took 4 bases from V and 4 from J; bases not matched to a gene: 7. The CDR3 consists of 14 residues. Germline lookup yields CDR1 SGDLS and CDR2 YYNGEE. The CDR3 DNA follows: TGTGCCAGCAGCCCCGGGAGGGCCAGATACGAGCAGTACTTC. It is translated as CASSPGRARYEQYF.